These 5 T cell receptor beta chains share one sample of origin, sequenced in a study of OX40 agonist ivuxolimab in advanced cancers. The assay was immunoSEQ multiplex PCR, and TCRdb's table has in-frame clones only and misses some. The sample has some 98,000 clones; roughly 90% are singletons. Sequencing was performed on CD4+ or CD8+ T cells sorted from blood, taken in a trial of the OX40 agonist ivuxolimab. The receptors here all came from an adult with an advanced solid tumor such as melanoma, head and neck, liver or kidney cancer.

This chain joins TRBV23-1 and TRBJ1-5; the match to TRBD1 covers 9 bases. TRBV23-1 is an ORF, with its function uncertain. The V and J ends lost 6 bases and 1 base, in that order; junction bases with no gene match: 7. This CDR3 spans 16 amino acids. The CDR3 here is CASRPDRGRSNQPQHF. The CDR3 DNA follows: TGCGCCAGCAGACCAGACAGGGGGAGAAGCAATCAGCCCCAGCATTTT.

The V call is TRBV27, the J call TRBJ1-1, with D maybe TRBD1 (5 bases). Trimming stripped 2 bases from V and 11 bases from J, with 18 bases between. The CDR3 runs to 14 residues. In germline, CDR1 is MNHEY, CDR2 SMNVEV (reference sequence). The CDR3 sequence: CASSLNRVGGEAFF. CDR3 coding DNA: TGTGCCAGCAGTTTAAATCGGGTGGGGGGTGAGGCTTTCTTT.

In this sample, this clone turned up once. The chain links TRBV7-2 to TRBJ2-5; no definite D call. The CDR3 length is 11 residues. V shed 3 bases and J shed 5 bases, with 4 bases lying between them. From germline, CDR1 is SGHTA and CDR2 FQGNSA. CDR3 region: CASSFQETQYF. The CDR3 nucleotides are TGTGCCAGCAGCTTTCAGGAGACCCAGTACTTC.

The rearrangement links TRBV5-6 to TRBJ1-4; TRBD1 matches 7 bases. The CDR3 contains 15 residues. Trimming cost V 1 base and J 4 bases; bases outside gene matches: 4. CDR1 is SGHDT, CDR2 YYEEEE, per germline. The CDR3 nucleotides are TGTGCCAGCAGCTTGACGGGACAGCTTAATGAAAAACTGTTTTTT. Protein product: CASSLTGQLNEKLFF.

The J gene is TRBJ1-2, the V gene TRBV15; 10 positions agree with TRBD1. The V and J ends lost 1 base and 2 bases, in that order; junction bases with no gene match: 7. The CDR3 has 17 amino acids. CDR1 and CDR2 (germline): LNHNV, YYDKDF (reference sequence). The CDR3 sequence: CATSRGAGTGVNYGYTF. The CDR3 nucleotides read TGTGCCACCAGCAGAGGAGCCGGGACAGGGGTCAACTATGGCTACACCTTC.